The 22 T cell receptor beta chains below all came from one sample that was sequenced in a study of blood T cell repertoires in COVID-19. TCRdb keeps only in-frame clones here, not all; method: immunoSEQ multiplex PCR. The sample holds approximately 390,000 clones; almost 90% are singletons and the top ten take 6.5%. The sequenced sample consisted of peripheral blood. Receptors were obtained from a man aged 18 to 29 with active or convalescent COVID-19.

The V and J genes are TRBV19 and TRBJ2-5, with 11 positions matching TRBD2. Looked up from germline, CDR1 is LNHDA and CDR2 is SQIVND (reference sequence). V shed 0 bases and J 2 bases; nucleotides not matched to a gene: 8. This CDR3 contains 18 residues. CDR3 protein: CASSIDLAGGGGQETQYF. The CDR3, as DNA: TGTGCCAGTAGTATAGACCTAGCGGGAGGTGGTGGGCAAGAGACCCAGTACTTC. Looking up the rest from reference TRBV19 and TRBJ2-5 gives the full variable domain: DGGITQSPKYLFRKEGQNVTLSCEQNLNHDAMYWYRQDPGQGLRLIYYSQIVNDFQKGDIAEGYSVSREKKESFPLTVTSAQKNPTAFYLCASSIDLAGGGGQETQYFGPGTRLLVL.

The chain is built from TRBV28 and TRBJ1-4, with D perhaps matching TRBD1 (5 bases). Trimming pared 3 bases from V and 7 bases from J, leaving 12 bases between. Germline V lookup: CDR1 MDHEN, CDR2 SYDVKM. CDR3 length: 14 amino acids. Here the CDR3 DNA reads TGTGCCAGCAGTTTCGGGGGTCCTAGTGAAAAACTGTTTTTT. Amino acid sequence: CASSFGGPSEKLFF.

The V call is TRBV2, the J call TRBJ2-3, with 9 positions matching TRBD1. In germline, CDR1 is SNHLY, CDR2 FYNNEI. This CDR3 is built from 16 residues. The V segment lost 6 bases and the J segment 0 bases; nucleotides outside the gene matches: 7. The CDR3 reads CASSVGTGPSTDTQYF. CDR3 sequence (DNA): TGTGCCAGCAGCGTAGGGACAGGGCCTAGCACAGATACGCAGTATTTT.

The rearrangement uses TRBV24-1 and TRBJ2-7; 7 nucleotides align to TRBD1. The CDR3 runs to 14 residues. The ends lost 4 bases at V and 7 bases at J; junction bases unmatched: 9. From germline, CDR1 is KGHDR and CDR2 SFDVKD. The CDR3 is CATSENAGGREQYF. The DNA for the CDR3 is TGTGCCACCAGTGAAAACGCAGGGGGTCGGGAGCAGTACTTC.

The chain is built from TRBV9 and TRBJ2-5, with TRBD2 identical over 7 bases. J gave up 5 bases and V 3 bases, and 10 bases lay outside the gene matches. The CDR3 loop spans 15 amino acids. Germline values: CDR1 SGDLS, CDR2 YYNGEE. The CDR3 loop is CASSEATAGKETQYF. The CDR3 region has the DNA TGTGCCAGCAGCGAAGCGACAGCGGGGAAGGAGACCCAGTACTTC. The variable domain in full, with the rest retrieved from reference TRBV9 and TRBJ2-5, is DSGVTQTPKHLITATGQRVTLRCSPRSGDLSVYWYQQSLDQGLQFLIQYYNGEERAKGNILERFSAQQFPDLHSELNLSSLELGDSALYFCASSEATAGKETQYFGPGTRLLVL.

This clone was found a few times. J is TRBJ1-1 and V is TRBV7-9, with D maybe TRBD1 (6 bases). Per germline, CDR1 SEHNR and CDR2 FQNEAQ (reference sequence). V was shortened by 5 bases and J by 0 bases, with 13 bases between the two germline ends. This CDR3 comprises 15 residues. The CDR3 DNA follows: TGTGCCAGCAGCCCCCAAGGACAGTTGAACACTGAAGCTTTCTTT. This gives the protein CASSPQGQLNTEAFF. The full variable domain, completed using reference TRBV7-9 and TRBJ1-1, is DTGVSQNPRHKITKRGQNVTFRCDPISEHNRLYWYRQTLGQGPEFLTYFQNEAQLEKSRLLSDRFSAERPKGSFSTLEIQRTEQGDSAMYLCASSPQGQLNTEAFFGQGTRLTVV.

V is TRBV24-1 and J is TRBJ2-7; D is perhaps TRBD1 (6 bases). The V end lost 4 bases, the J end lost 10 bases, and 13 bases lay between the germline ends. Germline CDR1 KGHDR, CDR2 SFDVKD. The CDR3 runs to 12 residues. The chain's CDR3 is CATSDGWGPQYF. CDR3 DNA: TGTGCCACCAGTGACGGATGGGGGCCACAGTACTTC.

The CDR3 nucleotides are TGTGCCAGCAGCTCACTCCAAGCCCCCAACTATGGCTACACCTTC. Encoded protein: CASSSLQAPNYGYTF. The chain employs TRBV7-9 and TRBJ1-2; D unclear. The CDR3 contains 15 residues. V was pared by 4 bases and J by 2 bases, with 14 bases between. Germline V gene data show CDR1 as SEHNR and CDR2 as FQNEAQ (reference sequence).

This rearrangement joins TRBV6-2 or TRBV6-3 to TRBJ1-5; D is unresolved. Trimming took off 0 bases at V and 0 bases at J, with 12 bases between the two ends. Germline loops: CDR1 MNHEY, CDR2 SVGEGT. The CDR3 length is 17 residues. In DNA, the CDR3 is TGTGCCAGCAGTTACTCGGCAGAAGATTATAGCAATCAGCCCCAGCATTTT. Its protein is CASSYSAEDYSNQPQHF.

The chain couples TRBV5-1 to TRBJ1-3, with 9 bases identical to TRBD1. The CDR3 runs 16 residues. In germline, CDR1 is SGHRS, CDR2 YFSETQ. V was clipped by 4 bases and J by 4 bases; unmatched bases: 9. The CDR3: CASSPGQGQVGNTIYF. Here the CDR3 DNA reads TGCGCCAGCAGCCCCGGACAGGGGCAGGTCGGAAACACCATATATTTT.

CDR3 sequence: CASSPKGTVDNEQFF. In nucleotides, the CDR3 is TGTGCCAGCAGCCCCAAGGGGACAGTTGACAATGAGCAGTTCTTC. The V and J genes are TRBV7-9 and TRBJ2-1, with 7 bases matching TRBD1. Germline V gene sequence: CDR1 SEHNR, CDR2 FQNEAQ (reference sequence). The junction had 9 bases not matched to a gene; V was cut back by 5 bases and J by 5 bases. The CDR3 length is 15 residues.

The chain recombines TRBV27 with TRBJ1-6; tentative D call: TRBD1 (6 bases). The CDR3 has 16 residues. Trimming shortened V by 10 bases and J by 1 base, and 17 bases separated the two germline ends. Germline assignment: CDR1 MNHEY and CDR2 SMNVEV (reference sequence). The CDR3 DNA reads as TGTGCCACCCGGGAGCGGGGGCGGTCCTATAATTCACCCCTCCACTTT. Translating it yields CATRERGRSYNSPLHF.

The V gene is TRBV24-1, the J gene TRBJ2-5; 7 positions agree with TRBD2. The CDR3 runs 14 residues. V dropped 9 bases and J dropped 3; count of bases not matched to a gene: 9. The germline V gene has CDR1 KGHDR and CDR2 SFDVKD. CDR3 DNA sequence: TGTGCCACCGGCATTGCGGGGGATAAAGAGACCCAGTACTTC. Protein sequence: CATGIAGDKETQYF.

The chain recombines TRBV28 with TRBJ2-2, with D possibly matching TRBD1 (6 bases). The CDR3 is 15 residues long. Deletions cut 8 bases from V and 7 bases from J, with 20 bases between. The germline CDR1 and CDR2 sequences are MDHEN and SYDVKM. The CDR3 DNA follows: TGTGCCAGCGGGGGCCGTCTTGCTGGGGTCGGGGAGCTGTTTTTT. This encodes CASGGRLAGVGELFF.

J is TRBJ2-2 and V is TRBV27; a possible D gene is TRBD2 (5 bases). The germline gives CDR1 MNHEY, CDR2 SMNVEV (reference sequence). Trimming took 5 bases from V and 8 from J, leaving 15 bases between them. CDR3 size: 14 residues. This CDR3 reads CASSGLALTGELFF. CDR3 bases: TGTGCCAGCAGTGGTCTAGCCCTAACGGGGGAGCTGTTTTTT.

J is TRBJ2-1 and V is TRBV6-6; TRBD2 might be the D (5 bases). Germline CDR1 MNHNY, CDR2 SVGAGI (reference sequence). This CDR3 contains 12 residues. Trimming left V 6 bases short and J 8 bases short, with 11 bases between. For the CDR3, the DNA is TGTGCCAGCAGACAGAAGGGAGATGAGCAGTTCTTC. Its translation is CASRQKGDEQFF.

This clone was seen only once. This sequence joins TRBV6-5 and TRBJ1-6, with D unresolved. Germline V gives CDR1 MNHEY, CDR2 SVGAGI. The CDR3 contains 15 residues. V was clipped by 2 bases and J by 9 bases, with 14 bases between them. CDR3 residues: CASSYATEGGSPLHF. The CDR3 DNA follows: TGTGCCAGCAGTTACGCGACGGAGGGCGGTTCACCCCTCCACTTT.

The CDR3 nucleotides read TGTGCCACCAGTGATGCGACAGGGGGCTATGGGGAGACCCAGTACTTC. Translation gives CATSDATGGYGETQYF. The rearrangement joins TRBV24-1 to TRBJ2-5; 10 nucleotides agree with TRBD1. Unmatched junction bases numbered 8, after V lost 3 bases and J lost 5 bases. The CDR3 sequence is 16 residues long. Per the germline V gene, CDR1 is KGHDR and CDR2 is SFDVKD.

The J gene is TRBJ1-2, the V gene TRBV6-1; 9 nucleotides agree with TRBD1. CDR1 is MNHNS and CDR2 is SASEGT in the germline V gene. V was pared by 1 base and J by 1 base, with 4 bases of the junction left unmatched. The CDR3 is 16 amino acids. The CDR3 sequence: CASSEVTGGNNYGYTF. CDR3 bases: TGTGCCAGCAGTGAAGTGACAGGGGGTAATAACTATGGCTACACCTTC.

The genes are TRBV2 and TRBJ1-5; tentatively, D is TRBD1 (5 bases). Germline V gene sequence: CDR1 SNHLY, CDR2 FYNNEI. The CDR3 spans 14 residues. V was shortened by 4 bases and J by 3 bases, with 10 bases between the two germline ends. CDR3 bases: TGTGCCAGCAGTGGTGGGGCGTACAATCAGCCCCAGCATTTT. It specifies CASSGGAYNQPQHF.

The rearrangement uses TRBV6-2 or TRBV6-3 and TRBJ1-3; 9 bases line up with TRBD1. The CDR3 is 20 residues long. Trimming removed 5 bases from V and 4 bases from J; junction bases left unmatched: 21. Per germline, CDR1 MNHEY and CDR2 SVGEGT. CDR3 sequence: CASSRQRRTGASEAGNTIYF. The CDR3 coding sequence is TGTGCCAGCAGTAGACAAAGACGGACAGGGGCTAGTGAAGCCGGAAACACCATATATTTT.

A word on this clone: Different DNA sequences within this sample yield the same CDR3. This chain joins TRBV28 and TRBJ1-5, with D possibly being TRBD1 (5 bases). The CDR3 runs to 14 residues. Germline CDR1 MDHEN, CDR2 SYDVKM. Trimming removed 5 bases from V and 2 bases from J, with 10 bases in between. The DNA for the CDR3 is TGTGCCAGCAGTCCCGGGGGTGGCAATCAGCCCCAGCATTTT. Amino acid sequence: CASSPGGGNQPQHF.